This TCR beta chain was sequenced in a study of CD8+CD57+ T cells in acquired aplastic anemia. Study-level information: DNA per sorted CD4+ or CD8+ sample ranged roughly 0.17 to 27.4 ug, averaging approximately 3.1 ug.

On this clonotype: Its cognate antigen is unknown.

Findings and limits, study-wide: About 29 CD8+ CDR3 sequences occurred in both the patients and the controls. Any difference that existed in CD8+ Simpson's diversity between patients and controls was not significant.

Profiling that covered TCR beta VDJ and CDR3 relied on genomic DNA as its template. TCRdb itself ran the reads through MiXCR, one entry per CDR3 protein. The repertoire holds hundreds of thousands of distinct CDR3 sequences, with 55% to 75% as singletons. Germline CDR1 SGHRS, CDR2 YFSETQ. CDR3 size: 19 residues. With 4 bases clipped from V and 6 bases from J, the junction kept 18 bases outside the gene matches. Source material: sorted CD4+, CD8+, or CD8+CD57+ T cells (not recorded which) from PBMCs. This chain uses TRBV5-1 with TRBJ2-1; 11 bases match TRBD1. The sequence derives from a human donor in good health, serving as a control. The CDR3 bases are TGCGCCAGCAGCACGATGGGCGGGACAGGGGGGGCTACCCGCAATGAGCAGTTCTTC. Translation gives CASSTMGGTGGATRNEQFF.